This T cell receptor beta chain emerged from a study of blood T cell repertoires in COVID-19. Study summary: The United States, Italy and Spain provided the acute and convalescent COVID-19 samples. Sources were T cells, B-cell-depleted T cells, or PBMCs; the material itself was cDNA or gDNA.

The data were produced by immunoSEQ multiplex PCR, yet TCRdb's version contains in-frame clones alone and is incomplete. This table has more than 300,000 clones, around 87% appearing once. Enrolled during active infection, Seattle patients were then followed longitudinally. Sequencing used peripheral blood. This sequence originates from a woman aged 25 to 39 with COVID-19, enrolled during active disease.

CDR3 nucleotide sequence: TGTGCCAGCAGCTTAGCGGTATCTCAGGGGCTCTCCTACGAGCAGTACTTC. This sequence encodes CASSLAVSQGLSYEQYF. This chain joins TRBV7-9 and TRBJ2-7, with D perhaps TRBD1 (6 bases). V lost 0 bases to trimming and J lost 0 bases, with 15 bases between them. The CDR3 runs to 17 residues. Germline loops: CDR1 SEHNR, CDR2 FQNEAQ (reference sequence).